The 5 T cell receptor beta chains below were found in one sample sequenced in a study of cytomegalovirus exposure and HLA in healthy donors. Both 60 Vbeta primers and 13 Jbeta primers went into the PCR. Sequencing used immunoSEQ multiplex PCR; TCRdb keeps in-frame clones, though not all of them. The table records more than 95,000 clones, around three quarters of them present only once. Sequenced material: PBMCs. These receptors were obtained from a man aged 35 to 55 in good health and CMV-seronegative.

The V and J genes are TRBV4-2 and TRBJ2-5, with 10 bases lining up with TRBD2. The J call is in doubt because the DNA end fits TRBJ2-7 better. The CDR3 spans 15 residues. The germline CDR1 and CDR2 sequences are LGHNA and YNFKEQ. DNA of the CDR3: TGTGCCAGCAGCCAAGGAGCGGGGGGGCTCTACGAGCAGTACTTC. This translates into CASSQGAGGLYEQYF.

The chain carries TRBV5-1 and TRBJ2-5; 10 nucleotides agree with TRBD2. J gave up 4 bases and V 0 bases, and 6 bases lay outside the gene matches. The CDR3 is 16 residues long. Germline CDR1 reads SGHRS; CDR2 reads YFSETQ. The CDR3 coding sequence is TGCGCCAGCAGCTTGGGTACTAGCGGGGCGATAGAGACCCAGTACTTC. Its translation: CASSLGTSGAIETQYF. The complete variable domain, with remaining parts taken from reference TRBV5-1 and TRBJ2-5, reads KAGVTQTPRYLIKTRGQQVTLSCSPISGHRSVSWYQQTPGQGLQFLFEYFSETQRNKGNFPGRFSGRQFSNSRSEMNVSTLELGDSALYLCASSLGTSGAIETQYFGPGTRLLVL.

The chain carries TRBV5-4 and TRBJ2-5; the D is unclear. Per germline, CDR1 SGHNT and CDR2 YYREEE (reference sequence). This CDR3 is built from 15 residues. V lost 4 bases and J lost 0, with 13 bases in between. The CDR3 loop is CASSRPADYQETQYF. The CDR3 nucleotides read TGTGCCAGCAGCCGTCCGGCAGACTACCAAGAGACCCAGTACTTC.

J is TRBJ1-3 and V is TRBV19, with TRBD1 as a possible D gene (5 bases). Trimming stripped 11 bases from V and 0 bases from J, with 14 bases between. This CDR3 is 14 amino acids long. Germline V gives CDR1 LNHDA, CDR2 SQIVND (reference sequence). CDR3 DNA sequence: TGTGCCGTCACCGGGGGTTACTCTGGAAACACCATATATTTT. This sequence encodes CAVTGGYSGNTIYF. Together with reference TRBV19 and TRBJ1-3, the CDR3 gives the full variable domain: DGGITQSPKYLFRKEGQNVTLSCEQNLNHDAMYWYRQDPGQGLRLIYYSQIVNDFQKGDIAEGYSVSREKKESFPLTVTSAQKNPTAFYLCAVTGGYSGNTIYFGEGSWLTVV.

In regard to this clone: A read error may produce the germline difference seen at one junction end. The chain has TRBV19 and TRBJ1-1; D is unclear. The germline gives CDR1 LNHDA, CDR2 SQIVND (reference sequence). CDR3 length: 15 residues. CDR3 loop: CAGSRLYSGTLGAFF. The CDR3 coding sequence is TGTGCCGGTAGTCGGCTATACTCGGGAACACTTGGGGCTTTCTTT.